Below, 11 T cell receptor beta chains from the same sample are listed, as sequenced in a study of shared clonotypes between healthy human individuals. Repertoires were generated with immunoSEQ multiplex PCR, while TCRdb's copy carries only in-frame clones and drops some. The sample holds roughly 640,000 clones, 74% seen once. Sequenced: memory CD4+ T cells sorted from blood. The subset denotes: CD45RA-negative fraction. Receptors originate from a young woman in good health.

This chain uses TRBV4-1 with TRBJ2-7; TRBD2 might be the D (6 bases). Germline lookup yields CDR1 MGHRA and CDR2 YSYEKL. V gave up 1 base and J gave up 4 bases, with 14 bases separating them. This CDR3 has 15 amino acids. The CDR3 loop is CASSQGRDGRYEQYF. Written as DNA, the CDR3 is TGCGCCAGCAGCCAAGGCCGGGACGGGAGATACGAGCAGTACTTC.

This sequence joins TRBV11-3 and TRBJ1-1; D is ambiguous. Per the germline V gene, CDR1 is SGHNT and CDR2 is YENEEA. Trimming cost V 6 bases and J 0 bases, with 14 bases left between them. There are 15 residues in the CDR3. The CDR3 region is CASSARGGMNTEAFF. CDR3 DNA sequence: TGTGCCAGCAGTGCGCGGGGTGGAATGAACACTGAAGCTTTCTTT.

The V call is TRBV11-2, the J call TRBJ2-2; the match to TRBD1 covers 12 bases. Germline CDR1 and CDR2: SGHAT and FQNNGV. Germline trimming cut 7 bases from V and 7 bases from J; bases unmatched to any gene: 7. CDR3 length: 15 residues. This CDR3 is CASTPGQGAVGELFF. CDR3 coding DNA: TGTGCCAGCACTCCGGGACAGGGGGCCGTCGGGGAGCTGTTTTTT.

This chain connects TRBV28 to TRBJ2-7; 9 nucleotides agree with TRBD1. The CDR3 totals 15 residues. Germline V gene lookup returns CDR1 MDHEN and CDR2 SYDVKM. With V trimmed by 6 bases and J by 5 bases, 11 bases remained unmatched. The CDR3 here is CASRQPGQGANEQYF. DNA for the CDR3: TGTGCCAGCAGGCAACCGGGACAGGGCGCTAACGAGCAGTACTTC.

This clone was detected a few times. This chain links TRBV5-5 with TRBJ2-3; either TRBD1 or TRBD2 may supply D (5 bases each). With 4 bases removed from V and 6 bases from J, the gap between germline ends came to 24 bases. The CDR3 covers 17 residues. The germline V gene has CDR1 SGHKS and CDR2 YYEKEE (reference sequence). Written as DNA, the CDR3 is TGTGCCAGCAGCCGTGAGGTTCGCCGGGGCGAACAGGATACGCAGTATTTT. Translated: CASSREVRRGEQDTQYF.

Comment on this clone: Other DNA sequences in this sample translate to the same CDR3. CDR3 sequence: CASSEATNEKLFF. Written as DNA, the CDR3 is TGTGCCAGCAGTGAAGCAACTAATGAAAAACTGTTTTTT. The rearrangement joins TRBV6-1 to TRBJ1-4; D is unclear. V shed 0 bases and J shed 1 base, with 0 bases lying between them. The CDR3 runs to 13 residues. Germline values: CDR1 MNHNS, CDR2 SASEGT.

This sequence joins TRBV5-1 and TRBJ2-2, with TRBD2 matching 14 bases. The junction had 1 base not matched to a gene; V was cut back by 5 bases and J by 7 bases. This CDR3 is 14 amino acids long. The V gene's germline CDR1 is SGHRS and CDR2 YFSETQ. CDR3 sequence reads: CASRTSGRVGELFF. For the CDR3, the DNA is TGCGCCAGCAGGACTAGCGGGAGGGTCGGGGAGCTGTTTTTT. Full variable domain (missing parts from reference TRBV5-1 and TRBJ2-2): KAGVTQTPRYLIKTRGQQVTLSCSPISGHRSVSWYQQTPGQGLQFLFEYFSETQRNKGNFPGRFSGRQFSNSRSEMNVSTLELGDSALYLCASRTSGRVGELFFGEGSRLTVL.

The CDR3 region is CASSLSRDRVPYEQYF. For the CDR3, the DNA is TGCGCCAGCAGCCTATCGAGGGACAGGGTTCCCTACGAGCAGTACTTC. The gene calls are TRBV5-1 and TRBJ2-7; 9 nucleotides match TRBD1. Looked up from germline, CDR1 is SGHRS and CDR2 is YFSETQ. V lost 4 bases and J lost 2; bases outside the gene matches: 10. The CDR3 consists of 16 residues.

Here the CDR3 reads CASSIQSYTEAFF. The CDR3 DNA follows: TGTGCCAGTAGTATCCAGAGTTACACTGAAGCTTTCTTT. The genes are TRBV19 and TRBJ1-1, with D uncertain. This CDR3 spans 13 amino acids. The V end was cut by 3 bases, the J end by 3 bases, with 8 bases between. Germline CDR1 is LNHDA and CDR2 is SQIVND (reference sequence).

The J gene is TRBJ1-3, the V gene TRBV7-9, with 7 bases aligning to TRBD1. The V segment lost 5 bases and the J segment 3 bases; nucleotides outside the gene matches: 4. The CDR3 runs 14 residues. Germline CDR1 is SEHNR and CDR2 is FQNEAQ (reference sequence). The CDR3 nucleotides read TGTGCCAGCAGCGGCCGGGACAGTGGAAACACCATATATTTT. Its protein product is CASSGRDSGNTIYF. The whole variable domain, filled in from reference TRBV7-9 and TRBJ1-3, reads DTGVSQNPRHKITKRGQNVTFRCDPISEHNRLYWYRQTLGQGPEFLTYFQNEAQLEKSRLLSDRFSAERPKGSFSTLEIQRTEQGDSAMYLCASSGRDSGNTIYFGEGSWLTVV.

This clone was seen a few times. The chain joins TRBV6-6 to TRBJ2-1; TRBD2 is a possible D gene (6 bases). The CDR3 has 12 amino acids. The germline CDR1 and CDR2 sequences are MNHNY and SVGAGI (reference sequence). V was shortened by 2 bases and J by 10 bases, with 9 bases between the two germline ends. As DNA, the CDR3 is TGTGCCAGCAGTTACCGACGGGAGGAGCAGTTCTTC. Amino acids: CASSYRREEQFF.